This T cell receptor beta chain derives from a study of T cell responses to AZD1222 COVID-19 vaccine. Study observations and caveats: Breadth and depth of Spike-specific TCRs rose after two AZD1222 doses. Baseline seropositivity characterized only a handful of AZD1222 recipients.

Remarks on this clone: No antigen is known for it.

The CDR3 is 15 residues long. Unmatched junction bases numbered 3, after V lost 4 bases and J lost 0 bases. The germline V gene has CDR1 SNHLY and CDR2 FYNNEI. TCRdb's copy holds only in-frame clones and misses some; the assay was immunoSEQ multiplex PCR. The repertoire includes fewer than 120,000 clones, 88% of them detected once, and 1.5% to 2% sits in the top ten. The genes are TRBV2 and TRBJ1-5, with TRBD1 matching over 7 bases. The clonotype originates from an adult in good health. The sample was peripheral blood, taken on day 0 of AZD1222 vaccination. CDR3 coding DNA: TGTGCCAGCAGTGGGGACAGCTATAGCAATCAGCCCCAGCATTTT. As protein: CASSGDSYSNQPQHF.